This T cell receptor beta chain was profiled in a study of identical twins. General study findings and limits: Its conclusions, products of cross-sectional statistical analysis, did not come from following the same donors. Reduced insertions were recorded for abundant cord blood beta clonotypes, with no such pattern in memory repertoires. When twins shared out-of-frame alpha sequences, those sequences had excess low generation probability. Monozygotic twins shared more out-of-frame TCR alpha than recombination models predicted.

Per the germline V gene, CDR1 is LGHDT and CDR2 is YNNKEL (reference sequence). Between the trimmed V and J ends, which lost 3 bases and 0 bases, there was a span of 12 bases. The CDR3 runs 16 residues. This clonotype was counted many times. Its target is not known. TCRdb itself ran the 5' RACE reads through MiXCR, one entry per CDR3 protein. The sample records roughly 630,000 distinct CDR3 sequences, just over 7% being singletons. The same data also contributed to another study, on yellow fever vaccine responses in identical twins.

Sequenced sample: PBMCs. This clonotype originated in a woman aged 18-29 years in good health. The chain has TRBV3-1 and TRBJ2-1; D unclear. The CDR3 here is CASSHTAESSYNEQFF. The CDR3 region has the DNA TGTGCCAGCAGCCACACGGCAGAAAGCTCCTACAATGAGCAGTTCTTC.